This TCR beta chain was captured by sequencing in a study of T cells of healthy individuals. Germline assignment: CDR1 SGHDT and CDR2 YYEEEE. The CDR3 runs 13 residues. V dropped 4 bases and J dropped 4 bases, with 11 bases sitting between them. TCRdb reanalysed the 5' RACE reads using MiXCR and keeps one entry per CDR3 protein. The sample carries roughly 76,000 distinct CDR3 sequences, 4% to 5.5% recorded once. This clonotype has a handful of counts. This TCR was sampled from a female donor in good health. V and J are TRBV5-6 and TRBJ1-2; D is unresolved. DNA of the CDR3: TGTGCCAGCAGCCCGTACCTGAGCTATGGCTACACCTTC. It is translated as CASSPYLSYGYTF.